These 5 T cell receptor beta chains were all obtained from the same sample, sequenced in a study of OX40 agonist ivuxolimab in advanced cancers. The repertoire was sequenced with immunoSEQ multiplex PCR; TCRdb's copy has only in-frame clones and lacks some. The sample contains approximately 77,000 clones, around 93% of which appear only once. The starting material was CD4+ or CD8+ T cells sorted from blood, obtained in a trial of the OX40 agonist ivuxolimab. The source is an adult with an advanced solid tumor such as melanoma, head and neck, liver or kidney cancer.

CDR3 region: CASSLEVGSYGYTF. Written as DNA, the CDR3 is TGCGCCAGCAGCTTGGAGGTGGGAAGCTATGGCTACACCTTC. This chain uses TRBV5-1 with TRBJ1-2; D is undetermined. Germline CDR1 SGHRS, CDR2 YFSETQ. V was clipped by 0 bases and J by 4 bases, with 10 bases between them. The CDR3 spans 14 residues.

CDR3 in amino acids: CASSHKSGDETQYF. CDR3 nucleotides: TGCGCCAGCAGCCACAAATCAGGGGACGAGACCCAGTACTTC. The V and J genes are TRBV5-1 and TRBJ2-5, with a tentative D call TRBD1 (6 bases). The CDR3 loop spans 14 amino acids. The ends were cut back, 4 bases at V and 5 bases at J, with 15 bases in the middle. Per the germline V gene, CDR1 is SGHRS and CDR2 is YFSETQ.

CDR3 sequence reads: CASSGPQGAGNTIYF. CDR3 in DNA: TGTGCCAGCAGTGGCCCACAGGGAGCTGGAAACACCATATATTTT. The chain couples TRBV6-5 to TRBJ1-3, with a weak D call TRBD1 (6 bases). The CDR3 extends over 15 amino acids. Germline V gene lookup returns CDR1 MNHEY and CDR2 SVGAGI. V lost 5 bases and J 2 bases, leaving 13 bases between the germline ends.

The chain recombines TRBV2 with TRBJ1-1; 7 nucleotides match TRBD1. J lost 11 bases, V lost 8 bases, and 11 bases had no gene match. The germline CDR1 and CDR2 sequences are SNHLY and FYNNEI. The CDR3 runs 12 residues. CDR3 coding DNA: TGTGCCAGCGGGCAGGGGGGCGTGGGGGCTTTCTTT. Residues: CASGQGGVGAFF. The whole variable domain, remainder taken from reference TRBV2 and TRBJ1-1, is EPEVTQTPSHQVTQMGQEVILRCVPISNHLYFYWYRQILGQKVEFLVSFYNNEISEKSEIFDDQFSVERPDGSNFTLKIRSTKLEDSAMYFCASGQGGVGAFFGQGTRLTVV.

The chain recombines TRBV5-1 with TRBJ2-3; 7 nucleotides line up with TRBD2. CDR1 is SGHRS and CDR2 is YFSETQ in the germline V gene. After removal of 4 bases from V and 0 bases from J, the junction contained 5 bases not matched to a gene. The CDR3 has 15 amino acids. The CDR3 here is CASSPGGLSTDTQYF. DNA of the CDR3: TGCGCCAGCAGCCCGGGGGGTCTTAGCACAGATACGCAGTATTTT. Combining the CDR3 with reference TRBV5-1 and TRBJ2-3 gives the whole variable domain KAGVTQTPRYLIKTRGQQVTLSCSPISGHRSVSWYQQTPGQGLQFLFEYFSETQRNKGNFPGRFSGRQFSNSRSEMNVSTLELGDSALYLCASSPGGLSTDTQYFGPGTRLTVL.